This TCR beta chain came from a study of blood T cells in healthy people across ages. Together with a sample-barcoded 5' primer, a J-beta primer mix was included in a second PCR lasting roughly 7 to 11 cycles. TCRdb independently ran MiXCR on the 5' RACE reads; one entry per CDR3 protein. Among 600,000 to 850,000 distinct CDR3 sequences listed, about 25% were seen once. This clonotype has only a few counts. Its antigen is undetermined. The length of the CDR3 is 12 residues. V lost 8 bases to trimming and J lost 1 base, with 11 bases between them. CDR1 and CDR2 from the germline V gene are SQVTM and ANQGSEA. Caucasian individuals from Russia who were healthy and aged 6 to 90 acted as donors. Study-wide results and limits: In long-lived donors, naive CD4+ cell counts and diversity exceeded those of aged donors. There was a strong correlation between TCR beta diversity and naive T cell percentage.

This same sample was also part of a study on T cells of mothers and their children. That publication notes: Samples were provided by three healthy Caucasian mothers and their six children.

The sequenced material came from blood. This sequence originates from a boy aged 5 to 17 in good health. The rearrangement links TRBV29-1 to TRBJ2-5; D ambiguous. The CDR3 DNA follows: TGCAGCATTCAGGAGTTCCAAGAGACCCAGTACTTC. Its translation is CSIQEFQETQYF. The whole variable domain, remainder taken from reference TRBV29-1 and TRBJ2-5, is SAVISQKPSRDICQRGTSLTIQCQVDSQVTMMFWYRQQPGQSLTLIATANQGSEATYESGFVIDKFPISRPNLTFSTLTVSNMSPEDSSIYLCSIQEFQETQYFGPGTRLLVL.